A single sample is the source of the 14 T cell receptor beta chains below, sequenced in a study of T cell responses to AZD1222 COVID-19 vaccine. Here immunoSEQ multiplex PCR was the method, and the copy in TCRdb shows in-frame clones only, minus some. Among fewer than 150,000 clones, around 90% were seen once, and the ten largest hold around 3.1%. Sequenced material: peripheral blood, taken 28 days after the second AZD1222 dose. The receptors here all came from an adult who received the AZD1222 COVID-19 vaccine.

The genes are TRBV19 and TRBJ1-5; D gene unclear. The V end was cut by 1 base, the J end by 0 bases, with 7 bases between. CDR1 LNHDA and CDR2 SQIVND come from the germline V gene (reference sequence). This CDR3 is built from 15 residues. CDR3 region: CASSIAGYSNQPQHF. The CDR3 DNA reads TGTGCCAGTAGTATAGCGGGATATAGCAATCAGCCCCAGCATTTT.

The chain recombines TRBV5-4 with TRBJ2-1, with TRBD2 matching 10 bases. This CDR3 has 16 residues. The germline gives CDR1 SGHNT, CDR2 YYREEE (reference sequence). With V trimmed by 1 base and J by 4 bases, 5 bases remained unmatched. CDR3 sequence: CASSLLLAGAYNEQFF. The CDR3 coding sequence is TGTGCCAGCAGCTTGTTGCTAGCGGGGGCATACAATGAGCAGTTCTTC.

In its sample, this clone was seen once. This CDR3 reads CAISLLKQGTGNTIYF. The CDR3 nucleotides are TGTGCCATCAGTCTCTTAAAACAGGGGACTGGAAACACCATATATTTT. The V gene is TRBV10-3, the J gene TRBJ1-3; 7 bases are a match to TRBD1. Germline V gene lookup returns CDR1 ENHRY and CDR2 SYGVKD. The CDR3 is made up of 16 amino acids. V was clipped by 5 bases and J by 2 bases; unmatched bases: 9.

This sequence joins TRBV19 and TRBJ1-1, with D possibly matching TRBD1 (5 bases). This CDR3 has 14 residues. V was pared by 3 bases and J by 5 bases, with 13 bases between. Germline V lookup: CDR1 LNHDA, CDR2 SQIVND (reference sequence). CDR3 coding DNA: TGTGCCAGTAGTATGGGGTCTCGGGGGACTGAAGCTTTCTTT. Its translation: CASSMGSRGTEAFF.

The chain joins TRBV27 to TRBJ2-1; unclear D gene. Germline V gives CDR1 MNHEY, CDR2 SMNVEV (reference sequence). The CDR3 consists of 13 residues. V was trimmed by 10 bases and J by 3 bases, leaving 13 bases between them. CDR3 in DNA: TGTGCCACCCGCCCTGATGGCTACAATGAGCAGTTCTTC. It is translated as CATRPDGYNEQFF.

V is TRBV7-9 and J is TRBJ2-4, with D unclear. Germline CDR1 is SEHNR and CDR2 is FQNEAQ (reference sequence). The CDR3 runs to 14 residues. V was clipped by 3 bases and J by 5 bases, with 11 bases between them. This CDR3 reads CASSFEFRQNIQYF. The CDR3 coding sequence is TGTGCCAGCAGCTTCGAATTTAGACAAAACATTCAGTACTTC.

The chain recombines TRBV7-2 with TRBJ2-7, with TRBD2 identical over 7 bases. The trim removed 1 base at V and 5 bases at J, leaving 8 bases unmatched. CDR3 length: 15 residues. Germline CDR1 reads SGHTA; CDR2 reads FQGNSA. The CDR3 region has the DNA TGTGCCAGCAGCTTAGGGGGCGGGAGTATGAACGAGCAGTACTTC. It specifies CASSLGGGSMNEQYF.

The rearrangement joins TRBV6-4 to TRBJ1-6; D is unclear. Germline loops: CDR1 MRHNA, CDR2 SNTAGT. This CDR3 is 15 amino acids long. Trimming shortened V by 8 bases and J by 9 bases, and 20 bases separated the two germline ends. For the CDR3, the DNA is TGTGCCAGCCAAATTTACGGAGGGTTTGGTTCACCCCTCCACTTT. This translates into CASQIYGGFGSPLHF.

This chain uses TRBV11-2 with TRBJ1-2; TRBD1 matches 11 bases. This CDR3 comprises 15 residues. Looked up from germline, CDR1 is SGHAT and CDR2 is FQNNGV. With V trimmed by 4 bases and J by 8 bases, 9 bases remained unmatched. CDR3 in DNA: TGTGCCAGCAGCTCACCCTGGACAGGGGGCCGAGGCTACACCTTC. Protein product: CASSSPWTGGRGYTF.

In its sample, this clone was seen once. The rearrangement links TRBV30 to TRBJ2-2, with 7 bases fitting TRBD1. There are 16 residues in the CDR3. The V gene's germline CDR1 is GTSNPN and CDR2 SVGIG (reference sequence). Trimming cost V 3 bases and J 0 bases; bases outside gene matches: 7. The CDR3 coding sequence is TGTGCCTGGAGGATCCCCGGGACAGCGAACACCGGGGAGCTGTTTTTT. The encoded protein is CAWRIPGTANTGELFF.

The chain combines TRBV6-4 with TRBJ2-1; 9 nucleotides align to TRBD1. V shed 2 bases, J shed 7 bases, and the junction held 6 bases outside the gene matches. The CDR3 extends over 15 amino acids. CDR1 MRHNA and CDR2 SNTAGT come from the germline V gene. The CDR3 protein is CASSDMGQGSNEQFF. CDR3 nucleotide sequence: TGTGCCAGCAGTGACATGGGACAGGGTTCTAATGAGCAGTTCTTC.

The chain carries TRBV21-1 and TRBJ2-1. TRBV21-1 is noted as a pseudogene. The CDR3 extends over 15 amino acids. The CDR3 reads CASPRDGTKFDEQFF. The CDR3 bases are TGTGCCAGCCCACGGGACGGGACGAAGTTCGATGAGCAGTTCTTC.

CDR3 nucleotide sequence: TGTGCCTGGAGTGTAGTCCGGGTGTATGGCTACACCTTC. Amino acids: CAWSVVRVYGYTF. The rearrangement joins TRBV30 to TRBJ1-2; no reliable D call. The CDR3 consists of 13 residues. Per the germline V gene, CDR1 is GTSNPN and CDR2 is SVGIG (reference sequence). Between the trimmed V and J ends, which lost 0 bases and 5 bases, there was a span of 10 bases.

The chain employs TRBV9 and TRBJ2-5; 8 bases are shared with TRBD1. V shed 4 bases, J shed 4 bases, and the junction held 12 bases outside the gene matches. The germline V gene has CDR1 SGDLS and CDR2 YYNGEE. The CDR3 is made up of 16 amino acids. The CDR3 region has the DNA TGTGCCAGCAGCCCCCGGCGGGCAGGGGGCGTAGAGACCCAGTACTTC. This sequence encodes CASSPRRAGGVETQYF. Based on the CDR3 plus reference TRBV9 and TRBJ2-5, the full variable domain is DSGVTQTPKHLITATGQRVTLRCSPRSGDLSVYWYQQSLDQGLQFLIQYYNGEERAKGNILERFSAQQFPDLHSELNLSSLELGDSALYFCASSPRRAGGVETQYFGPGTRLLVL.